The clone carrying this TCR beta chain was counted many times. This entry is derived from a study of T cells after yellow fever vaccination. The CDR3 is 13 amino acids. The ends were cut back, 4 bases at V and 4 bases at J, with 8 bases in the middle. CDR1 and CDR2 from the germline V gene are MNHEY and SVGEGT. TCRdb re-called the 5' RACE reads with MiXCR, one entry per CDR3 protein. The sample lists about 73,000 distinct CDR3 sequences, 7.5% to 9% occurring once. The chain has TRBV6-2 or TRBV6-3 and TRBJ2-1; D is ambiguous. This sample comprised CD8+ T cells sorted from PBMCs, obtained on the day of the yellow fever booster vaccination. This clonotype was obtained from a man younger than 40 who received the YFV17D yellow fever vaccine. As DNA, the CDR3 is TGTGCCAGCAGTTTATCTTCATACAATGAGCAGTTCTTC. Encoded protein: CASSLSSYNEQFF.